These T cell receptor beta chains were read from a single sample in a study of OX40 agonist ivuxolimab in advanced cancers. Assay used: immunoSEQ multiplex PCR; TCRdb lists only in-frame clones, some missing. The sample lists some 95,000 clones; 70% to 90% were seen once. The sample consisted of CD4+ or CD8+ T cells sorted from blood, taken in a trial of the OX40 agonist ivuxolimab. The source of these receptors is an adult with an advanced solid tumor such as melanoma, head and neck, liver or kidney cancer. Both conserved end residues are part of each CDR3. The D gene is left open where the match is weak. Size is omitted from some rows. Given values are once, few, many or a class for expanded clones.

V gene,J gene,clone size,D gene,CDR3 length,CDR3 DNA,CDR3 protein
TRBV27,TRBJ2-5,-,-,15,TGTGCCAGCAGTTTTTTAGGAGGGAGCGAAGAGACCCAGTACTTC,CASSFLGGSEETQYF
TRBV6-1,TRBJ2-3,-,TRBD2,14,TGTGCCTCCAGGGGACTAGCGGGCCCCGATACGCAGTATTTT,CASRGLAGPDTQYF
TRBV4-2,TRBJ2-6,few,-,17,TGTGCCAGCAGCCAAGAGTCGACCGTCTCTGGGGCCAACGTCCTGACTTTC,CASSQESTVSGANVLTF
TRBV6-1,TRBJ1-1,-,-,15,TGTGCCAGCAGGACCTCCACCTTCTACGACACTGAAGCTTTCTTT,CASRTSTFYDTEAFF
TRBV7-2,TRBJ2-5,-,-,17,TGTGCCAGCAGCTCAGTCTTTCGCTCGAGGGGAGGAGAGACCCAGTACTTC,CASSSVFRSRGGETQYF
TRBV2,TRBJ2-2,-,TRBD2,18,TGTGCCAGCAGTGAAAGTGTAGCGGGAGGGCCGGACACCGGGGAGCTGTTTTTT,CASSESVAGGPDTGELFF
TRBV7-8,TRBJ1-5,-,-,18,TGTGCCAGCAGCTTGGAGCCGAGAAATTCCCCTAGCAATCAGCCCCAGCATTTT,CASSLEPRNSPSNQPQHF
TRBV2,TRBJ2-7,few,-,12,TGTGCCAGCAGTGACGCAGGGTACGAGCAGTACTTC,CASSDAGYEQYF
TRBV9,TRBJ2-5,-,TRBD2,13,TGTGCCAGCAGCCCCCGGACTAGCGGGAAAGAGTACTTC,CASSPRTSGKEYF
TRBV18,TRBJ1-2,-,TRBD1,18,TGTGCCAGCTCAGAGACCCAGGACAGGGAGGTGGAAAACTATGGCTACACCTTC,CASSETQDREVENYGYTF
TRBV29-1,TRBJ2-5,-,-,9,TGCAGCGTTGGCCAGGGGCCATACTTC,CSVGQGPYF
TRBV27,TRBJ2-7,few,TRBD1,15,TGTGCCAGCAGTTTACGGACAGGGTGGCTCCACGAGCAGTACTTC,CASSLRTGWLHEQYF
TRBV7-6,TRBJ2-2,-,-,13,TGTGCCAGCAGCTTAGGATCGACCGGGGAGCTGTTTTTT,CASSLGSTGELFF
TRBV7-6,TRBJ2-7,-,-,14,TGTGCCAGCAGCCAGTACCTGAGCTCCTACGAGCAGTACTTC,CASSQYLSSYEQYF
TRBV6-1,TRBJ2-7,-,-,12,TGTGCCAGCAGTGATGATGCGTACGAGCAGTACTTC,CASSDDAYEQYF
TRBV27,TRBJ2-1,-,-,15,TGTGCCAGCAGTTCCGGGACTGCCGGGTTCAATGAGCAGTTCTTC,CASSSGTAGFNEQFF
TRBV20-1,TRBJ2-3,once,-,10,TGCAGTGCCTGGTCAGATACGCAGTATTTT,CSAWSDTQYF
TRBV10-3,TRBJ2-1,-,TRBD2,19,TGTGCCATCAGTGGAATAGACAGACTGACGGGACTAGCCCACAATGAGCAGTTCTTC,CAISGIDRLTGLAHNEQFF
TRBV4-3,TRBJ2-2,-,-,17,TGCGCCAGCAGCCAAGATAGGGGGAGGGAGGACACCGGGGAGCTGTTTTTT,CASSQDRGREDTGELFF
TRBV15,TRBJ1-1,-,TRBD1,15,TGTGCCACCAGCCGAAGACAGGGTTTGGGGACTGAAGCTTTCTTT,CATSRRQGLGTEAFF